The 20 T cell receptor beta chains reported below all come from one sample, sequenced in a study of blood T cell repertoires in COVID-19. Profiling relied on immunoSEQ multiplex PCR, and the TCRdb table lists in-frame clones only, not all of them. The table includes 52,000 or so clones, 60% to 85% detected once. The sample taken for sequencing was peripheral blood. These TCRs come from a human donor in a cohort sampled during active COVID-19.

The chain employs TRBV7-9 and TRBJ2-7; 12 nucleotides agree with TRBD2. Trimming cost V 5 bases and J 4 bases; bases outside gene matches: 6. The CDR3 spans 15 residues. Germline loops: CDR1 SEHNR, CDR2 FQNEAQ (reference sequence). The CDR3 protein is CASSPRTSGAYEQYF. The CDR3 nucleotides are TGTGCCAGCAGCCCTAGGACTAGCGGGGCTTACGAGCAGTACTTC.

CDR3 in amino acids: CASSLRQGSEAFF. The CDR3 DNA reads TGTGCCAGCAGCTTGAGACAGGGGTCTGAAGCTTTCTTT. This chain uses TRBV5-6 with TRBJ1-1; 8 bases are shared with TRBD1. The CDR3 spans 13 residues. V shed 1 base, J shed 6 bases, and the junction held 2 bases outside the gene matches. CDR1 is SGHDT and CDR2 is YYEEEE in the germline V gene.

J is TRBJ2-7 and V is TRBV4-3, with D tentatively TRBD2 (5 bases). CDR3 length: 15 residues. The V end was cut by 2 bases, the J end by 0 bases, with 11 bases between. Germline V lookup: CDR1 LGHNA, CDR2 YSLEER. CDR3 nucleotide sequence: TGCGCCAGCAGCCAAAGCGCTAGCTACTCCTACGAGCAGTACTTC. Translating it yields CASSQSASYSYEQYF.

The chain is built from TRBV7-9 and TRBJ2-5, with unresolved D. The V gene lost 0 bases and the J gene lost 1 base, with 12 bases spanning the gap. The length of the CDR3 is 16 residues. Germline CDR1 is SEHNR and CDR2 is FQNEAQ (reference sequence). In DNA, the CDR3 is TGTGCCAGCAGCTTAGCGCTGGTCGGCGGCCAAGAGACCCAGTACTTC. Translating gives CASSLALVGGQETQYF.

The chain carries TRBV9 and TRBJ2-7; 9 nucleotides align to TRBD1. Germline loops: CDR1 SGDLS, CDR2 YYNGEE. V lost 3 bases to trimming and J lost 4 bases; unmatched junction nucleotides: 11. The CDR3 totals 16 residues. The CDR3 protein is CASSAIPGQGLYEQYF. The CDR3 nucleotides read TGTGCCAGCAGCGCAATTCCGGGACAGGGTTTATACGAGCAGTACTTC. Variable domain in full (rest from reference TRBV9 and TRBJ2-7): DSGVTQTPKHLITATGQRVTLRCSPRSGDLSVYWYQQSLDQGLQFLIQYYNGEERAKGNILERFSAQQFPDLHSELNLSSLELGDSALYFCASSAIPGQGLYEQYFGPGTRLTVT.

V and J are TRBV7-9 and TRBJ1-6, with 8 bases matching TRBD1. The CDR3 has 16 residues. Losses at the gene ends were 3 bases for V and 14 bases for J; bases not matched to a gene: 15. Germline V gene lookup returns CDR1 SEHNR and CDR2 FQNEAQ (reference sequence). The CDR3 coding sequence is TGTGCCAGCAGCTTTTCGGGGGGACAGGCCTATCCGGCCCTCCACTTT. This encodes CASSFSGGQAYPALHF.

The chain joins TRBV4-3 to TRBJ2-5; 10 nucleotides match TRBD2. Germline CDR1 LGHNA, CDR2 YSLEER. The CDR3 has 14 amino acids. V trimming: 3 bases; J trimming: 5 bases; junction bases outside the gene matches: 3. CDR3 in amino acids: CASSQNSGGETQYF. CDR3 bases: TGCGCCAGCAGCCAGAATAGCGGGGGGGAGACCCAGTACTTC.

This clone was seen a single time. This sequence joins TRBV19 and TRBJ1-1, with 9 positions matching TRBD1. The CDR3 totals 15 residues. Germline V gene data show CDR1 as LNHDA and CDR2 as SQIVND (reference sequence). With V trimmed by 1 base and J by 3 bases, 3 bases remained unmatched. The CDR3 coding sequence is TGTGCCAGTAGTATAGGTTGGACAGGGGACACTGAAGCTTTCTTT. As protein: CASSIGWTGDTEAFF.

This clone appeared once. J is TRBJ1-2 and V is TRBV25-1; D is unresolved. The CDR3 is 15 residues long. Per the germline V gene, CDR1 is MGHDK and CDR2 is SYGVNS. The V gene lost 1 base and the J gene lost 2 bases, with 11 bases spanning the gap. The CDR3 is CASSESENGNYGYTF. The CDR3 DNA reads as TGTGCCAGCAGTGAATCAGAGAACGGGAACTATGGCTACACCTTC.

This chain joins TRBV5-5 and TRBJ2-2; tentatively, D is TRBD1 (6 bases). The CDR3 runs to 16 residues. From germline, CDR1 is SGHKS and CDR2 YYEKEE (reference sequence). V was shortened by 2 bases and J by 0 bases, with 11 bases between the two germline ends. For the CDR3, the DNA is TGTGCCAGCAGCTTAACGACAGGCACGAACACCGGGGAGCTGTTTTTT. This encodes CASSLTTGTNTGELFF.

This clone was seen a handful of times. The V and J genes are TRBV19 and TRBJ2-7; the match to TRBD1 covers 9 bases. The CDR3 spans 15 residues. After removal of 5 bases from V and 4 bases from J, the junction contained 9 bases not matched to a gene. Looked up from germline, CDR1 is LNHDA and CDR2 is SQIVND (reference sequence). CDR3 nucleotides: TGTGCCAGTAGTTTCGAGGGTGGACAGGGGTACGAGCAGTACTTC. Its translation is CASSFEGGQGYEQYF.

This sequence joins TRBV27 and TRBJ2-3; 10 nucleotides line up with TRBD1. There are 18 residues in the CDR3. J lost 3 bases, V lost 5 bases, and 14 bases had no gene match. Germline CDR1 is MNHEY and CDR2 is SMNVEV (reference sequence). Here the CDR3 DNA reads TGTGCCAGCAGTAACCAATACCTGACAGGGGGCAAAACAGATACGCAGTATTTT. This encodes CASSNQYLTGGKTDTQYF.

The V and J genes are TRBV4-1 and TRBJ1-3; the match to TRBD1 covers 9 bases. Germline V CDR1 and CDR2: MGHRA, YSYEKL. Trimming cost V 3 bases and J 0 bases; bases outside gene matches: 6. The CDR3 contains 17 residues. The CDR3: CASSQSDRGYSGNTIYF. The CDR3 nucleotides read TGCGCCAGCAGCCAGTCGGACAGGGGCTACTCTGGAAACACCATATATTTT.

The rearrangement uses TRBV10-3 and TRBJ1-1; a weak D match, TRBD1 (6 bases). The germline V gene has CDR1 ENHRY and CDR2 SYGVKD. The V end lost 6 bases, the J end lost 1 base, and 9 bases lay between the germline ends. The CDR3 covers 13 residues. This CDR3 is CAIREQGNTEAFF. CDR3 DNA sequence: TGTGCCATCAGAGAACAGGGGAACACTGAAGCTTTCTTT.

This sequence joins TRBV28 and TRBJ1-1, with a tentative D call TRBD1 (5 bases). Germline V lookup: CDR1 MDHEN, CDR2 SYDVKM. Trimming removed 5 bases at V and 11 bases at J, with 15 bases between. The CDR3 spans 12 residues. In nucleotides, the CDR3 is TGTGCCAGCAGTACCAGGACGGGGGGGGCTTTCTTT. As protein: CASSTRTGGAFF. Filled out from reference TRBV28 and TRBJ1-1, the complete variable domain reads DVKVTQSSRYLVKRTGEKVFLECVQDMDHENMFWYRQDPGLGLRLIYFSYDVKMKEKGDIPEGYSVSREKKERFSLILESASTNQTSMYLCASSTRTGGAFFGQGTRLTVV.

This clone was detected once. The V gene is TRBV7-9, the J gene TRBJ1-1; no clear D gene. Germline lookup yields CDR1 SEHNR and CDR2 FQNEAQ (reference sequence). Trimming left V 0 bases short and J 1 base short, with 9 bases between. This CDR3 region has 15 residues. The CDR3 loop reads CASSLAMGANTEAFF. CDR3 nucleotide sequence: TGTGCCAGCAGCTTAGCGATGGGCGCGAACACTGAAGCTTTCTTT.

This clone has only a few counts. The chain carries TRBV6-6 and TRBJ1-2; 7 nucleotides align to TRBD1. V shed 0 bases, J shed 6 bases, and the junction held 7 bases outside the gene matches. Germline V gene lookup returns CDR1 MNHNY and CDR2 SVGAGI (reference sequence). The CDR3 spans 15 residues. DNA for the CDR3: TGTGCCAGCAGTTACTCAGGGGGCCTGCTCCATGGCTACACCTTC. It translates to CASSYSGGLLHGYTF.

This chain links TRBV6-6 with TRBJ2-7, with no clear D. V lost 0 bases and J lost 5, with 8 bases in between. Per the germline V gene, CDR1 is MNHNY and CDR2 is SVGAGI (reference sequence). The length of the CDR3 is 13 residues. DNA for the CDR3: TGTGCCAGCAGTTACTCGAGGTCGGACGAGCAGTACTTC. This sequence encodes CASSYSRSDEQYF.

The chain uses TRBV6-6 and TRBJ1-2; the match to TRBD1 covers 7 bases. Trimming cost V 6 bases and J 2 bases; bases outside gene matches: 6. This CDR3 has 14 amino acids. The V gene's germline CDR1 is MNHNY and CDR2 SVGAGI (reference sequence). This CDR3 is CASSYGQANYGYTF. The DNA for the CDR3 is TGTGCCAGCAGCTACGGACAGGCCAACTATGGCTACACCTTC.

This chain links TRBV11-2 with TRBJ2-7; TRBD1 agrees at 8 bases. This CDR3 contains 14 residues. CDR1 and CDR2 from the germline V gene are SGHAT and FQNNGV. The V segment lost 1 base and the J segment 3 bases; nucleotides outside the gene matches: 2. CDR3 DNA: TGTGCCAGCAGCTTAGTTGGACAGGGCTACGAGCAGTACTTC. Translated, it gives CASSLVGQGYEQYF.